The present TCR beta chain was sequenced within a study of T cell changes during pregnancy in multiple sclerosis (dated by TCRdb to the late 2010s). At the level of the whole study: In women with multiple sclerosis, the researchers looked at how the T cell repertoire shifted as pregnancy progressed.

The receptor library was made with the immunoSEQ multiplex PCR assay. TCRdb retrieved this table from immuneACCESS and kept in-frame rearrangements only. Not all clones are present; in checked studies, unresolved V genes account for under half, and no reason is known for the remainder. Within this sample are some 100,000 clones, with roughly 90% of them counted one time only. The top ten clones comprise 1.9% of the sample. Notes on this clone: The target of this receptor is not known. Per-base quality was not reported, and no clone a single base away is much larger than it.

V was cut back by 1 base and J by 8 bases, leaving a gap of 20 bases between them. As encoded in the germline V gene (reference sequence), CDR1 is GTSNPN while CDR2 is SVGIG. The CDR3 measures 15 amino acids from cysteine to phenylalanine. Kept here is only the CDR3 DNA, which spans 45 bases and is read in frame from base 1. This sample comprised peripheral blood, obtained after pregnancy. The chain is assembled from TRBV30 and TRBJ1-2, with a weak D call of TRBD1 (5 bases match). The sequence was obtained from a female donor with multiple sclerosis, enrolled in a pregnancy study. The sequence in DNA is TGTGCCTGGAGTGACCGCGGGGGTTATCCGGAGGGCTACACCTTC. This codes for CAWSDRGGYPEGYTF.